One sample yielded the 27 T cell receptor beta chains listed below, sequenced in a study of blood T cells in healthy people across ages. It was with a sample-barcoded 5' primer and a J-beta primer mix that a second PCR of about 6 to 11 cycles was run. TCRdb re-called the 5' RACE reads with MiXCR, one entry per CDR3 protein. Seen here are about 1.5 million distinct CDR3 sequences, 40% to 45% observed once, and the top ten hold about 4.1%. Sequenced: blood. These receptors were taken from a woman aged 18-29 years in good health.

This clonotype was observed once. CDR3 DNA: TGCGCCAGCAGTCTAAGGATAGGGGAGGAAGCAGATACGCAGTATTTT. Translation gives CASSLRIGEEADTQYF. This chain connects TRBV5-1 to TRBJ2-3; weak D call: TRBD2 (6 bases). Germline CDR1 is SGHRS and CDR2 is YFSETQ. Deletions cut 5 bases from V and 4 bases from J, with 20 bases between. The CDR3 covers 16 residues.

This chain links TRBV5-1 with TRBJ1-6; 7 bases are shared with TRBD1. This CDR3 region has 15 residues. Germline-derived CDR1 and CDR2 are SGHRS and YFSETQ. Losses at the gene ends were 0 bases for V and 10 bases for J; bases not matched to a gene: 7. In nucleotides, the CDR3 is TGCGCCAGCAGCTTGGGGGGGACAGCACTATCACCCCTCCACTTT. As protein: CASSLGGTALSPLHF.

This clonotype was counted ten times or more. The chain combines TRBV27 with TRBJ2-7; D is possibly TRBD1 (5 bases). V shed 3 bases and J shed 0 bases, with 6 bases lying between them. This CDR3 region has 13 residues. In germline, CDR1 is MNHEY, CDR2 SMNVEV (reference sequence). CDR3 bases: TGTGCCAGCAGTTTTCAGGGCTCCTACGAGCAGTACTTC. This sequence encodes CASSFQGSYEQYF.

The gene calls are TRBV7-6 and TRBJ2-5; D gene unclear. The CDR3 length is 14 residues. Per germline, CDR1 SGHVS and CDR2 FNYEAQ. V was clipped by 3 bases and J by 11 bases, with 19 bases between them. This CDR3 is CASSFSLTDNGQYF. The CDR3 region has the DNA TGTGCCAGCAGCTTCTCTCTGACCGACAATGGGCAGTACTTC.

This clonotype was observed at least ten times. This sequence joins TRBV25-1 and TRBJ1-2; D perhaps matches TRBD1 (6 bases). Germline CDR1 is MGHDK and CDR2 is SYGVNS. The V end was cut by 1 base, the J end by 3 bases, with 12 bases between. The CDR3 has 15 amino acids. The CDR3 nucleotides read TGTGCCAGCAGTGAATTGGAAGGACAGCACTATGGCTACACCTTC. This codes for CASSELEGQHYGYTF.

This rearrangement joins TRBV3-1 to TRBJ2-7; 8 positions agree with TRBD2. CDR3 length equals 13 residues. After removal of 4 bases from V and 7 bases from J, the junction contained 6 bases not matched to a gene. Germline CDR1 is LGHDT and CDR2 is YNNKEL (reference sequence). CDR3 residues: CASSLGTRGEQYF. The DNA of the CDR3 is TGTGCCAGCAGCCTCGGGACTAGGGGTGAGCAGTACTTC.

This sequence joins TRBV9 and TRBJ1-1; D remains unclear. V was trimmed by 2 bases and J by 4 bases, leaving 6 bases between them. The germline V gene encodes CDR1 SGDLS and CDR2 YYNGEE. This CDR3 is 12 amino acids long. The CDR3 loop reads CASSVLRTEAFF. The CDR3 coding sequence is TGTGCCAGCAGCGTCTTACGCACTGAAGCTTTCTTT.

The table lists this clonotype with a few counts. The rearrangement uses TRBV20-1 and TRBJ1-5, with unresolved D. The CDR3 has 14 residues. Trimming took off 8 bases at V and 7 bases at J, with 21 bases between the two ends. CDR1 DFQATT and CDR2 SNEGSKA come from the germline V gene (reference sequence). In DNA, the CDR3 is TGCAGTTCATCCCGCGCCGAAAGAAGGCAGCCCCAGCATTTT. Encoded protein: CSSSRAERRQPQHF.

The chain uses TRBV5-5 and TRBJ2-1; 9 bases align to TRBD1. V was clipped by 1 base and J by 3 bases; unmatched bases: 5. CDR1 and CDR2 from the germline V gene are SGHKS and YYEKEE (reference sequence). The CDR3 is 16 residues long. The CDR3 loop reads CASSLRRQGDYNEQFF. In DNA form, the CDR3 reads TGTGCCAGCAGCTTGCGACGACAGGGGGACTACAATGAGCAGTTCTTC. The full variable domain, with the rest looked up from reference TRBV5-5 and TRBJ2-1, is DAGVTQSPTHLIKTRGQQVTLRCSPISGHKSVSWYQQVLGQGPQFIFQYYEKEERGRGNFPDRFSARQFPNYSSELNVNALLLGDSALYLCASSLRRQGDYNEQFFGPGTRLTVL.

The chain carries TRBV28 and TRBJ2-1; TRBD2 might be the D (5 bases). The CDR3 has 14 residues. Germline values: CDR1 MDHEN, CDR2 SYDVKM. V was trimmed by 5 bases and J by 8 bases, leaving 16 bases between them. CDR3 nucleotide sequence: TGTGCCAGCAGTGTCGGACTCGCCACCCATGAGCAGTTCTTC. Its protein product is CASSVGLATHEQFF.

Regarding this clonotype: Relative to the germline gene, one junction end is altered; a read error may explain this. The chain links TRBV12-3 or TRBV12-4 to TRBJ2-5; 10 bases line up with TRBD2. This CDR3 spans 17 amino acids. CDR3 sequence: CASNLVGSGRSQETQYF. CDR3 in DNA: TGTGCCAGCAATTTAGTTGGTAGCGGGAGGTCCCAAGAGACCCAGTACTTC.

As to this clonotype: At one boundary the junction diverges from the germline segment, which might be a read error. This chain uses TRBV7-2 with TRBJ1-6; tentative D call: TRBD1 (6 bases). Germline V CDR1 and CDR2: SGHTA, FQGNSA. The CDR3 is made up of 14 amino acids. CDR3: CASSLTGYNSPPHF. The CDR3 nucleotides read TGTGCCAGCAGCCTCACAGGGTATAATTCACCCCCCCACTTT.

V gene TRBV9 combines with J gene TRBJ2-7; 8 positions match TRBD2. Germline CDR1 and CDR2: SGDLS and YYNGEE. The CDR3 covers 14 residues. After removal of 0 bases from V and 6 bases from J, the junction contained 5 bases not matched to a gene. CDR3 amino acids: CASSVGLAQSEQYF. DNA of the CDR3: TGTGCCAGCAGCGTAGGACTAGCGCAGAGCGAGCAGTACTTC.

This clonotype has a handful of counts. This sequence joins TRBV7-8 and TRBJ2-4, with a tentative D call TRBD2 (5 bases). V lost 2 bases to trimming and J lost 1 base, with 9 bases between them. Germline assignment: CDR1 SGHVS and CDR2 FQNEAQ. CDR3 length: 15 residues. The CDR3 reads CASSLSLGAKNIQYF. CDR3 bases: TGTGCCAGCAGCTTATCACTAGGGGCCAAAAACATTCAGTACTTC.

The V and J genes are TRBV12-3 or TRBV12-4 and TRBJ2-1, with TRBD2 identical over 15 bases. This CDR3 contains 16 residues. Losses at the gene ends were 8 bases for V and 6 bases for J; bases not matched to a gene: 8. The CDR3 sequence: CASQRTSGGAINEQFF. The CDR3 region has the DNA TGTGCCAGCCAAAGGACTAGCGGGGGGGCTATCAATGAGCAGTTCTTC.

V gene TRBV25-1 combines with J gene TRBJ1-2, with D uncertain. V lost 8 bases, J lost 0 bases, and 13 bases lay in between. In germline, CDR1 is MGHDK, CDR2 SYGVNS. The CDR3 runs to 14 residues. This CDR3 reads CASPGKASNYGYTF. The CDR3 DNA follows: TGTGCCAGCCCCGGGAAGGCCTCTAACTATGGCTACACCTTC.

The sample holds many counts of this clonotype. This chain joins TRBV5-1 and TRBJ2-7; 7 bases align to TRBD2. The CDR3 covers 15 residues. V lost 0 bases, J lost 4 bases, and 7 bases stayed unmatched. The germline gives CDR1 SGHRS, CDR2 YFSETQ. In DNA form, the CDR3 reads TGCGCCAGCAGCTTGGGCCAGCGGGGTTCGTACGAGCAGTACTTC. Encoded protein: CASSLGQRGSYEQYF.

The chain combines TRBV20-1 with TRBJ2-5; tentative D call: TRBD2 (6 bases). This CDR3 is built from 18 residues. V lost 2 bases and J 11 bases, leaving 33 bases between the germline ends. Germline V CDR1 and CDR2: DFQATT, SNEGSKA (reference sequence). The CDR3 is CSARRQAPSGAEYREQYF. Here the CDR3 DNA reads TGCAGTGCTAGAAGACAAGCCCCCTCGGGAGCGGAGTATCGGGAGCAGTACTTC.

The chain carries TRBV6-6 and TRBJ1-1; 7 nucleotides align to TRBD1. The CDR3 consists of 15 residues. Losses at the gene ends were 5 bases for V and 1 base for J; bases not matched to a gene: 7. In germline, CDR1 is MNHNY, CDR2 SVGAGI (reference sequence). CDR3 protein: CASSPSRQGNTEAFF. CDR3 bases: TGTGCCAGCAGTCCATCAAGACAGGGGAACACTGAAGCTTTCTTT.

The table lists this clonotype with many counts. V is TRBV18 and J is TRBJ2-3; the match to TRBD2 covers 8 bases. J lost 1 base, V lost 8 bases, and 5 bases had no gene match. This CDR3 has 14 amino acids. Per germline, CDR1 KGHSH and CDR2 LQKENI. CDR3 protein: CASSKTSGTDTQYF. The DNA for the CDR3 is TGTGCCAGCAGTAAGACTAGCGGCACAGATACGCAGTATTTT.

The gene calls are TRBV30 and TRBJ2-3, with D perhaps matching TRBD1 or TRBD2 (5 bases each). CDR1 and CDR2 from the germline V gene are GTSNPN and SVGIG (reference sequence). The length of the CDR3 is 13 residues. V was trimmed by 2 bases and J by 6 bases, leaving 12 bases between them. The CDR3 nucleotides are TGTGCCTGGAGTTTACTAGAGGGGGATACGCAGTATTTT. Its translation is CAWSLLEGDTQYF.

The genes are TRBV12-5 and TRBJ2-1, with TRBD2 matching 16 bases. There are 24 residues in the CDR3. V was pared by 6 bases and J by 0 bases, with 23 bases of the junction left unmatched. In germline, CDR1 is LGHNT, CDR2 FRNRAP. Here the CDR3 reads CASGLLTGRGTSGRADSSYNEQFF. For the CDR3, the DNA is TGTGCTAGTGGCCTACTGACAGGGCGAGGGACTAGCGGGAGGGCCGATAGCTCCTACAATGAGCAGTTCTTC.

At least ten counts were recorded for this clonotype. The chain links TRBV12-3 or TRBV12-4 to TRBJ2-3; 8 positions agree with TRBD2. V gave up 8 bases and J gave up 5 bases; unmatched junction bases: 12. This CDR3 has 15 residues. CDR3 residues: CASGGTRPSEDTQYF. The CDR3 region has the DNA TGTGCCAGCGGGGGGACTAGGCCCTCGGAAGATACGCAGTATTTT.

The CDR3 is CASSVGAGEETQYF. The CDR3 nucleotides read TGTGCCAGCAGCGTAGGGGCAGGGGAAGAGACCCAGTACTTC. The chain recombines TRBV9 with TRBJ2-5; possibly TRBD1 for D (6 bases). The V gene's germline CDR1 is SGDLS and CDR2 YYNGEE. The CDR3 has 14 amino acids. Trimming removed 0 bases from V and 3 bases from J, with 9 bases in between.

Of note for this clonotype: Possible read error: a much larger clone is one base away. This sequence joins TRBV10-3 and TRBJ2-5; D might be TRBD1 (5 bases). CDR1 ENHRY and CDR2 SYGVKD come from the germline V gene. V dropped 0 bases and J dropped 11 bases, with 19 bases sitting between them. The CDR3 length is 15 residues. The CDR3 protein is CAISESGVDYNEQYF. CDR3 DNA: TGTGCCATCAGTGAGTCAGGGGTCGATTACAATGAGCAGTACTTC.

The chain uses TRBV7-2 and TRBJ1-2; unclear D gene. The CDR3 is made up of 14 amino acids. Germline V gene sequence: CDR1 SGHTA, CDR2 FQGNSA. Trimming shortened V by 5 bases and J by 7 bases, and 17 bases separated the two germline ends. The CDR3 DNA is TGTGCCAGCAGCCTGATGACCCTCTGGGGTGGCTACACCTTC. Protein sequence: CASSLMTLWGGYTF.

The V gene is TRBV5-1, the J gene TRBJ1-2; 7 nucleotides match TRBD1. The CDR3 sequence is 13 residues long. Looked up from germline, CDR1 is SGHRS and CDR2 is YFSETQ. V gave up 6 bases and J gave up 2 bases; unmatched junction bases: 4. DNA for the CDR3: TGCGCCAGCACCGCACAGGGGAACTATGGCTACACCTTC. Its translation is CASTAQGNYGYTF.